These T cell receptor beta chains were read from a single sample in a study of cytomegalovirus exposure and HLA in healthy donors. The repertoire was sequenced with immunoSEQ multiplex PCR; TCRdb's copy has only in-frame clones and lacks some. The table includes some 140,000 clones, 66% detected once. The sequenced material came from PBMCs. Receptors were obtained from a human donor in good health. Both conserved end residues are part of each CDR3. A D gene is named only where the DNA matches it firmly. The size field is filled for only some rows; it gives once, few, many or a size class.

TRBD2	.	TRBV5-1	TRBJ2-5	CASSLEPSGSPLGPQETQYF	TGCGCCAGCAGCTTGGAGCCTAGCGGGTCCCCCTTAGGGCCTCAAGAGACCCAGTACTTC
TRBD2	few	TRBV27	TRBJ2-7	CATGTSGTEQYF	TGTGCCACCGGGACTAGCGGGACTGAGCAGTACTTC
TRBD2	.	TRBV10-3	TRBJ2-1	CAISGTGTSGNEQFF	TGTGCCATCAGTGGGACTGGGACTAGCGGCAATGAGCAGTTCTTC
.	.	TRBV25-1	TRBJ1-2	CASISAQPGGNGYTF	TGTGCCAGCATTTCCGCGCAACCGGGGGGGAATGGCTACACCTTC
TRBD1	.	TRBV28	TRBJ2-2	CASISAGTGLAGELFF	TGTGCCAGCATCTCGGCCGGGACAGGGCTGGCCGGGGAGCTGTTTTTT
.	few	TRBV5-1	TRBJ2-2	CASSPREVNTGELFF	TGCGCCAGCAGCCCAAGGGAGGTTAACACCGGGGAGCTGTTTTTT
.	.	TRBV27	TRBJ1-1	CASSFLGRGTEAFF	TGTGCCAGCAGTTTTCTGGGAAGGGGCACTGAAGCTTTCTTT
.	few	TRBV28	TRBJ1-1	CASRLANTEAFF	TGTGCCAGCAGGTTGGCTAACACTGAAGCTTTCTTT
.	few	TRBV18	TRBJ2-5	CASSGGAGETQYF	TGTGCCAGCTCTGGGGGCGCCGGGGAGACCCAGTACTTC
TRBD1	.	TRBV25-1	TRBJ1-1	CASSATGVRTEAFF	TGTGCCAGCAGCGCTACAGGGGTTCGCACTGAAGCTTTCTTT
TRBD2	few	TRBV29-1	TRBJ2-1	CSVTSTSGRVDEQFF	TGCAGCGTGACATCGACTAGCGGGAGGGTGGATGAGCAGTTCTTC
.	.	TRBV5-4	TRBJ2-5	CASSWTGRRETQYF	TGTGCCAGCAGCTGGACTGGGAGGCGAGAGACCCAGTACTTC
TRBD2	.	TRBV5-1	TRBJ2-5	CASSIEGRAETQYF	TGCGCCAGCAGCATCGAGGGGAGGGCAGAGACCCAGTACTTC
.	once	TRBV5-1	TRBJ2-6	CASRVKDSYSGANVLTF	TGCGCCAGCAGAGTGAAGGACAGTTACTCTGGGGCCAACGTCCTGACTTTC
TRBD1	.	TRBV14	TRBJ1-5	CASSQPPQGNSNQPQHF	TGTGCCAGCAGCCAACCTCCACAGGGGAATAGCAATCAGCCCCAGCATTTT
.	.	TRBV7-2	TRBJ2-5	CASSQGGEDQETQYF	TGTGCCAGCAGCCAAGGGGGGGAGGACCAAGAGACCCAGTACTTC
.	.	TRBV28	TRBJ1-5	CASSPPDGQYQPQHF	TGTGCCAGCAGTCCCCCGGACGGACAGTATCAGCCCCAGCATTTT
TRBD1	.	TRBV5-1	TRBJ1-4	CASSLGQGGNEKLFF	TGCGCCAGCAGCTTGGGACAGGGCGGTAATGAAAAACTGTTTTTT